The source of this T cell receptor beta chain is a study of T cell responses to AZD1222 COVID-19 vaccine. Turning to the study itself: Researchers grouped second doses given at about 4 or about 12 weeks into one pool. Findings of the study overall: Nearly half of the spike-specific TCRs reportedly recognize variant regions that carry no mutations.

The V and J ends lost 5 bases and 1 base respectively, with 11 bases between them. CDR1 SNHLY and CDR2 FYNNEI come from the germline V gene. The CDR3 has 14 amino acids. TCRdb's copy holds only in-frame clones and misses some; the assay was immunoSEQ multiplex PCR. This table has roughly 130,000 clones, roughly 87% appearing once. This clone was recorded a few times. Its antigen is not known. The V call is TRBV2, the J call TRBJ1-1; D is unresolved. This receptor was taken from an adult in good health. Sample: peripheral blood, taken on day 0 of AZD1222 vaccination. CDR3: CASSRRTENTEAFF. CDR3 in DNA: TGTGCCAGCAGTAGAAGGACGGAGAACACTGAAGCTTTCTTT.